This T cell receptor beta chain was sequenced in a study of T cell repertoires in cytomegalovirus infection. As for the study in general: Public TCR beta signatures were indicative of both CMV infection and a matching HLA type.

TCRdb re-analysed the reads in MiXCR, keeping a single row per CDR3 protein. The sample holds some 440,000 distinct CDR3 sequences, roughly 30% seen once. V was cut by 3 bases and J by 8 bases, with 11 bases left in between. Germline CDR1 MGHRA, CDR2 YSYEKL. The CDR3 contains 13 residues. Findings and limits, study-wide: There were carriers of CMV plus the relevant HLA, and cumulative public TCR beta family frequency identified them.

As regards this clonotype: The target antigen is unknown.

This TCR came from a human donor in good health (CMV status not recorded). Some clones in this sample may be carry-over from other donors' samples. The sequenced sample consisted of PBMCs. V is TRBV4-1 and J is TRBJ2-1; D is uncertain. The DNA for the CDR3 is TGCGCCAGCAGCCACCTCGGGCTCGATGAGCAGTTCTTC. This sequence encodes CASSHLGLDEQFF.